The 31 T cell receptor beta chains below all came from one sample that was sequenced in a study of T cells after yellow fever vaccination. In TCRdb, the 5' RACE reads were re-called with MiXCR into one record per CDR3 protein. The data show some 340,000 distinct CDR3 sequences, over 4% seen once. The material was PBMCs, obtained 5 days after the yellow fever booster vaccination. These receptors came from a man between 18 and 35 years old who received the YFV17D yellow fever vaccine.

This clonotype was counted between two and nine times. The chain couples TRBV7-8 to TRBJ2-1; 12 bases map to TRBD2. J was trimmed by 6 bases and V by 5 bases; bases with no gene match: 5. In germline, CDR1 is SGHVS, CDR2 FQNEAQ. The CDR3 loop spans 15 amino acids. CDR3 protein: CASSPSGGVGNEQFF. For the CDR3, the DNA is TGTGCCAGCAGCCCTAGCGGGGGGGTAGGCAATGAGCAGTTCTTC.

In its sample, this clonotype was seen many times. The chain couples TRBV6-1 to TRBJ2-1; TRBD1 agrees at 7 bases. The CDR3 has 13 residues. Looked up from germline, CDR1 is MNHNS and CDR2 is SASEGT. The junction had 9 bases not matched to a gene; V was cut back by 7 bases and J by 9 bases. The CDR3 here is CASTTDRAGEQFF. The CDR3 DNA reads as TGTGCCAGCACCACCGACAGGGCCGGTGAGCAGTTCTTC.

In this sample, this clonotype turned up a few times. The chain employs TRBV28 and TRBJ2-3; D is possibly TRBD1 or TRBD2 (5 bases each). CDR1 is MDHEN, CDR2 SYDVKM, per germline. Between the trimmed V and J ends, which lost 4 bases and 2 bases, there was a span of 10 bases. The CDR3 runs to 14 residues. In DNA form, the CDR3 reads TGTGCCAGCAGTTCGGGACCGCCCACAGATACGCAGTATTTT. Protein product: CASSSGPPTDTQYF.

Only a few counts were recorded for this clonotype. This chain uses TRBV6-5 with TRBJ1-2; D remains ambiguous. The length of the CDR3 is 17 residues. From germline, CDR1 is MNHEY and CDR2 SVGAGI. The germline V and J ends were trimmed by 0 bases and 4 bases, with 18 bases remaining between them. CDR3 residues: CASSYSKQEGILYGYTF. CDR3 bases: TGTGCCAGCAGTTACTCGAAGCAGGAGGGAATACTCTATGGCTACACCTTC.

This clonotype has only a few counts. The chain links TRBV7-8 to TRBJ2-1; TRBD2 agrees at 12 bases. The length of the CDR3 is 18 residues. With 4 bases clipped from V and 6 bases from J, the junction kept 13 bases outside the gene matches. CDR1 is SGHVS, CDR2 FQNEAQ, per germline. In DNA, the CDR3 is TGTGCCAGCAGCTCCCGGCCACTAGCGGGGGGCAGGGGCAATGAGCAGTTCTTC. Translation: CASSSRPLAGGRGNEQFF.

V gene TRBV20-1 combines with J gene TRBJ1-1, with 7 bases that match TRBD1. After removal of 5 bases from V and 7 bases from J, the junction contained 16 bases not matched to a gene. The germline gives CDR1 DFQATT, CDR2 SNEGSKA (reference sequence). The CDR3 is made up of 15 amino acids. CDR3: CSARRGGGNTVEAFF. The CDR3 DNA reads TGCAGTGCTCGCAGGGGGGGTGGTAATACGGTTGAAGCTTTCTTT.

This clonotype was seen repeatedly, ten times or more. CDR3 coding DNA: TGTGCCAGCTCACCACCGGCGACAAGCGGTACGCAGTATTTT. Amino acid sequence: CASSPPATSGTQYF. The V gene is TRBV18, the J gene TRBJ2-3; possibly TRBD2 for D (5 bases). With 0 bases removed from V and 8 bases from J, the gap between germline ends came to 12 bases. The length of the CDR3 is 14 residues. Germline loops: CDR1 KGHSH, CDR2 LQKENI.

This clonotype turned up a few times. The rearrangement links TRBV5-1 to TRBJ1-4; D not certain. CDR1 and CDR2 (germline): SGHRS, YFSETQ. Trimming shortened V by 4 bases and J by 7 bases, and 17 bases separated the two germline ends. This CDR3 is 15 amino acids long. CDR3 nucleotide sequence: TGCGCCAGCAGCCCTACGTGGGATGGTACTGAAAAACTGTTTTTT. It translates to CASSPTWDGTEKLFF.

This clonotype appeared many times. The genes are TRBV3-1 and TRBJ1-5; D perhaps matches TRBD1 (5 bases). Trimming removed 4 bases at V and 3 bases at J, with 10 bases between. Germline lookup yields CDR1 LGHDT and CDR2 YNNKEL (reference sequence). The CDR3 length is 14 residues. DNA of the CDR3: TGTGCCAGCAGCCTGGCGGGGCCCAATCAGCCCCAGCATTTT. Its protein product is CASSLAGPNQPQHF.

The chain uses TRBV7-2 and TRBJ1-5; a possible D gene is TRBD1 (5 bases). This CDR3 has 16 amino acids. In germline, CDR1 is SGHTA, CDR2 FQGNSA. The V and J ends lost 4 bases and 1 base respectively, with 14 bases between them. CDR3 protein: CASSSARGLSNQPQHF. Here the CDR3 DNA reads TGTGCCAGCAGCTCCGCACGGGGACTAAGCAATCAGCCCCAGCATTTT.

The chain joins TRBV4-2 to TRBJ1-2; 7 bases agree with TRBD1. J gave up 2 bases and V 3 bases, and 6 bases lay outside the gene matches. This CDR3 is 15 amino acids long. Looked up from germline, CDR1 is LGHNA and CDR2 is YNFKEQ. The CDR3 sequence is CASSQTGLGNYGYTF. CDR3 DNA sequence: TGTGCCAGCAGCCAGACAGGGTTGGGGAACTATGGCTACACCTTC.

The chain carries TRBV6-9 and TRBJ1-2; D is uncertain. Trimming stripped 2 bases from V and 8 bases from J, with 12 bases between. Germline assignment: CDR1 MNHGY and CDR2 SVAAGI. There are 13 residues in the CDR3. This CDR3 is CASSYESVGGYTF. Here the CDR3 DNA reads TGTGCCAGCAGTTATGAGAGCGTGGGCGGCTACACCTTC.

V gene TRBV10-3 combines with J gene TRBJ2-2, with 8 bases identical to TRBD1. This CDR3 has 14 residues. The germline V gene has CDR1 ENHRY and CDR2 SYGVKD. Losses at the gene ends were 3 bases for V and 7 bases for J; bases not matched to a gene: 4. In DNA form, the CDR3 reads TGTGCCATCAGTGAATACGACAGGGGCGGGGAGCTGTTTTTT. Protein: CAISEYDRGGELFF.

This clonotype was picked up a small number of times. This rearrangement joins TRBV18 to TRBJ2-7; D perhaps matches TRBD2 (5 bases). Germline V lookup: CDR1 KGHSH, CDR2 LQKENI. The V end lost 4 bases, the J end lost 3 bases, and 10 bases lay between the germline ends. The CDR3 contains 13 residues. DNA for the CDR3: TGTGCCAGCTCACAACGAGGGAACTACGAGCAGTACTTC. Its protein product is CASSQRGNYEQYF.

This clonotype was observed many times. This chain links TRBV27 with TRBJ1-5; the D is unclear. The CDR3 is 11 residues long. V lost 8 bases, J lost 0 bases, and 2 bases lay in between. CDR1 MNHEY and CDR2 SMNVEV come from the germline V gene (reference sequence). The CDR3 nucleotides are TGTGCCAGCGGTAGCAATCAGCCCCAGCATTTT. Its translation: CASGSNQPQHF.

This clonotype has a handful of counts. CDR3: CASSWGTGWDEQYF. CDR3 coding DNA: TGTGCCAGCAGCTGGGGGACAGGGTGGGACGAGCAGTACTTC. This chain links TRBV7-8 with TRBJ2-7; 9 nucleotides match TRBD1. There are 14 residues in the CDR3. V dropped 4 bases and J dropped 5; count of bases not matched to a gene: 6. Germline V gene sequence: CDR1 SGHVS, CDR2 FQNEAQ.

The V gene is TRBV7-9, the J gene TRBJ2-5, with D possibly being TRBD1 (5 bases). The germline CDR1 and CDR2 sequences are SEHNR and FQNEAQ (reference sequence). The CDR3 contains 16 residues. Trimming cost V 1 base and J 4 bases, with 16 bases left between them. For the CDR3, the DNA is TGTGCCAGCAGCTTAGTGGGGCTGGGCACCGCAGAGACCCAGTACTTC. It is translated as CASSLVGLGTAETQYF.

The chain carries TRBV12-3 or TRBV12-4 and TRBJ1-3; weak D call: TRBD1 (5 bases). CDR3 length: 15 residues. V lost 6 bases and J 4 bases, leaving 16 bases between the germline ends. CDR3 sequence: CASSPRGLGGNTIYF. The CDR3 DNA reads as TGTGCCAGCAGCCCCCGGGGGTTGGGAGGAAACACCATATATTTT.

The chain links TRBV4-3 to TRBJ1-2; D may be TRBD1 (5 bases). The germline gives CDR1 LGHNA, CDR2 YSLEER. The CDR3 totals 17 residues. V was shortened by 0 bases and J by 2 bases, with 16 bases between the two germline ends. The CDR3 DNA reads TGCGCCAGCAGCCAAGATATTTTGGGACGGAAAAACTATGGCTACACCTTC. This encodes CASSQDILGRKNYGYTF.

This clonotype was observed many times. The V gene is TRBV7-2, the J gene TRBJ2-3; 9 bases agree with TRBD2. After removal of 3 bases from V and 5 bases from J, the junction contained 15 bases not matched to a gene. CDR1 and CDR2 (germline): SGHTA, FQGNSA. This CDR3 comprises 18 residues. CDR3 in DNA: TGTGCCAGCAGCTTCGGATTATGGACTAGCGAAGGAAGAGATACGCAGTATTTT. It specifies CASSFGLWTSEGRDTQYF.

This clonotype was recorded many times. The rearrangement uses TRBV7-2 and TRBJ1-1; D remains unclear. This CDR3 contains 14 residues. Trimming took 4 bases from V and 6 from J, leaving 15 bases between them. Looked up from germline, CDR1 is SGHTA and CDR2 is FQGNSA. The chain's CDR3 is CASSSVIISAEAFF. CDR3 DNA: TGTGCCAGCAGCTCGGTGATTATAAGCGCTGAAGCTTTCTTT.

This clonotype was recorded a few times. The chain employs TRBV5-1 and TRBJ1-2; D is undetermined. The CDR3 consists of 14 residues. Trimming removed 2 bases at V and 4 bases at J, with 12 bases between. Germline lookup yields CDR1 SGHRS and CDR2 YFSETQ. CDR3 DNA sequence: TGCGCCAGCAGCTTTAGTCAGGATATCTATGGCTACACCTTC. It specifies CASSFSQDIYGYTF.

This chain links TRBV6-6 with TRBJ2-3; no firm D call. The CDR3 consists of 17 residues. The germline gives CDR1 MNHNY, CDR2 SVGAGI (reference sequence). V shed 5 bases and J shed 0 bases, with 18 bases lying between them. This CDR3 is CASSEPRRHLSTDTQYF. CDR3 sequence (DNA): TGTGCCAGCAGTGAACCCCGTCGACACTTAAGCACAGATACGCAGTATTTT.

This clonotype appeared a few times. CDR3 sequence: CASRVAGGPLGEQYF. In DNA form, the CDR3 reads TGTGCCAGCAGGGTAGCGGGGGGCCCCCTCGGCGAGCAGTACTTC. V and J are TRBV12-3 or TRBV12-4 and TRBJ2-7; 10 bases line up with TRBD2. Unmatched junction bases numbered 11, after V lost 6 bases and J lost 6 bases. The CDR3 sequence is 15 residues long.

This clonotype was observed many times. CDR3 residues: CASHPGWGTEAFF. The CDR3 nucleotides are TGTGCTAGTCATCCAGGGTGGGGAACTGAAGCTTTCTTT. The genes are TRBV12-5 and TRBJ1-1; D might be TRBD1 (5 bases). CDR1 and CDR2 (germline): LGHNT, FRNRAP. Trimming pared 8 bases from V and 5 bases from J, leaving 15 bases between. The CDR3 has 13 residues.

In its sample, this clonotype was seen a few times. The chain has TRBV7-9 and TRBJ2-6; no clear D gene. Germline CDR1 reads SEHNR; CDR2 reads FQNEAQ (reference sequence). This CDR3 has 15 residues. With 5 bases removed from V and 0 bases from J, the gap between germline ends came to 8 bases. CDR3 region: CASSGKTSGANVLTF. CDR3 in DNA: TGTGCCAGCAGCGGAAAGACCTCTGGGGCCAACGTCCTGACTTTC. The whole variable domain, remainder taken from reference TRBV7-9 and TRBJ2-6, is DTGVSQNPRHKITKRGQNVTFRCDPISEHNRLYWYRQTLGQGPEFLTYFQNEAQLEKSRLLSDRFSAERPKGSFSTLEIQRTEQGDSAMYLCASSGKTSGANVLTFGAGSRLTVL.

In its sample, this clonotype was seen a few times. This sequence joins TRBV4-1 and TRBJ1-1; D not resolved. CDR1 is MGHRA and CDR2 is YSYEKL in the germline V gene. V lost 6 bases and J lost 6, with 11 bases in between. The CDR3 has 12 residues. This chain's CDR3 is CASSRAGAEAFF. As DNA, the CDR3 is TGCGCCAGCAGTCGGGCGGGAGCTGAAGCTTTCTTT.

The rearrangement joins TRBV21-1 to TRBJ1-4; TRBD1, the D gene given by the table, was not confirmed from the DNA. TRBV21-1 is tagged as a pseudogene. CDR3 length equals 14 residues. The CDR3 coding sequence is TGTGCCAGCAGCAACAGGGGGGGTGGTGAAAAACTGTTTTTT. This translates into CASSNRGGGEKLFF.

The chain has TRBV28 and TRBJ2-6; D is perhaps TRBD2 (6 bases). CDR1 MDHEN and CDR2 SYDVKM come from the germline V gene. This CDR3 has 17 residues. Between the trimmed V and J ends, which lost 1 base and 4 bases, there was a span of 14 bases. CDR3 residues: CASSLSLTRFGANVLTF. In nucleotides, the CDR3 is TGTGCCAGCAGTTTATCCCTGACTAGGTTCGGGGCCAACGTCCTGACTTTC.

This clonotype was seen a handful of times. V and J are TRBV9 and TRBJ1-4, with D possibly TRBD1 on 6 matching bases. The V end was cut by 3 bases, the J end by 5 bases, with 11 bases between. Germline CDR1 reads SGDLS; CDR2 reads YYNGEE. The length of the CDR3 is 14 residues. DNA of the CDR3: TGTGCCAGCAGCGCCCGACAGGAAAATGAAAAACTGTTTTTT. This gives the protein CASSARQENEKLFF.

As DNA, the CDR3 is TGCAGTGTCTTCGGAGGCATGAACACTGAAGCTTTCTTT. Translating it yields CSVFGGMNTEAFF. The chain carries TRBV20-1 and TRBJ1-1; D is unclear. The CDR3 runs 13 residues. Trimming cost V 7 bases and J 0 bases, with 12 bases left between them. Germline CDR1 reads DFQATT; CDR2 reads SNEGSKA (reference sequence).